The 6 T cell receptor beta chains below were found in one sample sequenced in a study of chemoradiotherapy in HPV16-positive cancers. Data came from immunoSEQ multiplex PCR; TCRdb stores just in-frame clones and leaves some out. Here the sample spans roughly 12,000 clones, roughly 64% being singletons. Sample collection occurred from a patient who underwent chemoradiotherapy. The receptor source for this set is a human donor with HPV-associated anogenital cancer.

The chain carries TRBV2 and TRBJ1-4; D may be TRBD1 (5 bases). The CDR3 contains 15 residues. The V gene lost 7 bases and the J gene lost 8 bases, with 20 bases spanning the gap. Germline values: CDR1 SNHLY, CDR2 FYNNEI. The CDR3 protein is CASILYGGEREKLFF. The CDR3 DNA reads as TGTGCCAGCATCCTTTACGGAGGGGAACGAGAAAAACTGTTTTTT.

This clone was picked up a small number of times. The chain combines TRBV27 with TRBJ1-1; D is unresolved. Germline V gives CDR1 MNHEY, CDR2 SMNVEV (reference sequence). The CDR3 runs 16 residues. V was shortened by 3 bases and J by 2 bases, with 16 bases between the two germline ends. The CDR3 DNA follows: TGTGCCAGCAGTTTTGTCCCCTTGACCGCAAACACTGAAGCTTTCTTT. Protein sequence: CASSFVPLTANTEAFF.

CDR3 residues: CASARGEHTGELFF. The CDR3 DNA sequence: TGTGCCAGCGCCCGAGGGGAGCACACCGGGGAGCTGTTTTTT. The chain is built from TRBV28 and TRBJ2-2; D possibly uses TRBD1 or TRBD2 (5 bases each). V was clipped by 8 bases and J by 3 bases, with 13 bases between them. Germline V CDR1 and CDR2: MDHEN, SYDVKM. The CDR3 runs 14 residues. The variable domain in full, with the rest retrieved from reference TRBV28 and TRBJ2-2, is DVKVTQSSRYLVKRTGEKVFLECVQDMDHENMFWYRQDPGLGLRLIYFSYDVKMKEKGDIPEGYSVSREKKERFSLILESASTNQTSMYLCASARGEHTGELFFGEGSRLTVL.

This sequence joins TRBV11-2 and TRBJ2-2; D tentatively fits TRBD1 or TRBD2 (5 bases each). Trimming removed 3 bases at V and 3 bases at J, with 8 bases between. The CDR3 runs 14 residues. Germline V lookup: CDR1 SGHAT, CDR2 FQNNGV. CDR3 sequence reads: CASSLMGDTGELFF. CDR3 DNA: TGTGCCAGCAGCTTGATGGGGGACACCGGGGAGCTGTTTTTT.

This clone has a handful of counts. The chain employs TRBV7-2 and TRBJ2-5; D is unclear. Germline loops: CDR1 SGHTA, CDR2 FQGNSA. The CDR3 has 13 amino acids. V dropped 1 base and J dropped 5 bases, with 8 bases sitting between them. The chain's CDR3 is CASSLGSTETQYF. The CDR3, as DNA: TGTGCCAGCAGCTTAGGTAGTACTGAGACCCAGTACTTC.

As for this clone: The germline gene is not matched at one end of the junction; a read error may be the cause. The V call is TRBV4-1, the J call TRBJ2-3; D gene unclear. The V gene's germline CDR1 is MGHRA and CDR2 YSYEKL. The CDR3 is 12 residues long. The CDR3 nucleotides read TGCGCCAGCAGCAAAGACACAGATACGCAGTATTTT. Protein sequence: CASSKDTDTQYF.